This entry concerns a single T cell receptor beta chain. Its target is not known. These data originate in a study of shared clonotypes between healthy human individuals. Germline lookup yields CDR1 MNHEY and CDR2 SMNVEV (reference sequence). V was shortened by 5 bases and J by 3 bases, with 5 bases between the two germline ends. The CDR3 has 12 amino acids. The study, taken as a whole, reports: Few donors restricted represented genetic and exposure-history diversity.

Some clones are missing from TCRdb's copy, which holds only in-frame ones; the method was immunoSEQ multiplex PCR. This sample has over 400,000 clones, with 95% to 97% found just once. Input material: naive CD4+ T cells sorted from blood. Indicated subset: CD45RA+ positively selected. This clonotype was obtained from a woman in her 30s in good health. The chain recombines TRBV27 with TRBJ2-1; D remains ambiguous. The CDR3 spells CASSTDYNEQFF. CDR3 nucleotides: TGTGCCAGCAGTACCGACTACAATGAGCAGTTCTTC.